This record covers a single T cell receptor (beta chain). These data originate in a study of blood T cell repertoires in COVID-19. Assay used: immunoSEQ multiplex PCR; TCRdb lists only in-frame clones, some missing. The sample includes 250,000 or so clones, 85% to 90% of them seen just once. Trimming removed 8 bases at V and 1 base at J, with 17 bases between. This CDR3 is 15 amino acids long. Germline V gives CDR1 WSHSY, CDR2 SAAADI. The chain links TRBV10-2 to TRBJ1-1; D may be TRBD1 (6 bases). The sample consisted of peripheral blood. The TCR was taken from a woman aged 40-49 years who had recovered from COVID-19. The CDR3 DNA reads TGCGCCAGCTCGACTCCAGGGGTCCCGAACACTGAAGCTTTCTTT. Translation: CASSTPGVPNTEAFF.